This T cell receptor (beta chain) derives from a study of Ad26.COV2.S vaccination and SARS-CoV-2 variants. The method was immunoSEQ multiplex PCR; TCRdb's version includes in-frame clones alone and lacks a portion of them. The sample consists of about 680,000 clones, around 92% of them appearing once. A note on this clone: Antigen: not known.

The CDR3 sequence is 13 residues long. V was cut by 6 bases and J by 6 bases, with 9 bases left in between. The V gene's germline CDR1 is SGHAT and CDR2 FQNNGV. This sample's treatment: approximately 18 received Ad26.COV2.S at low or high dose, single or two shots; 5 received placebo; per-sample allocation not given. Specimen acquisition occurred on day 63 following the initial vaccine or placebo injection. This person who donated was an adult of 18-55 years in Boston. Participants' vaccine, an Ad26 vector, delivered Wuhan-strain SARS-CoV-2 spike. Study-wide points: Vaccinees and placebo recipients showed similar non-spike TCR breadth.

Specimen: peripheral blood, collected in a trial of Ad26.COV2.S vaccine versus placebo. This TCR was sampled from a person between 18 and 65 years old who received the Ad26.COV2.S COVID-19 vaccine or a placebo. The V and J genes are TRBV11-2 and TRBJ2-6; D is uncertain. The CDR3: CASSRGEANVLTF. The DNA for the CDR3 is TGTGCCAGCAGTCGCGGCGAGGCCAACGTCCTGACTTTC.